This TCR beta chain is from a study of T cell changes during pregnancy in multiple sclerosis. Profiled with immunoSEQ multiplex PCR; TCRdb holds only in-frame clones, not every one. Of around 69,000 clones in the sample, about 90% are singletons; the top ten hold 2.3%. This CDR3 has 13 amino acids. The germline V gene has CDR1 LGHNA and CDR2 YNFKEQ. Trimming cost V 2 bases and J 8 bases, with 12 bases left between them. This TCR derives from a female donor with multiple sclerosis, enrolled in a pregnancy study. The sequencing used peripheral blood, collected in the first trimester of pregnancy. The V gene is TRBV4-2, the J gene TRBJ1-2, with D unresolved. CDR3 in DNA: TGTGCCAGCAGCCAATATCGTGGCAGGGGCTACACCTTC. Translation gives CASSQYRGRGYTF.